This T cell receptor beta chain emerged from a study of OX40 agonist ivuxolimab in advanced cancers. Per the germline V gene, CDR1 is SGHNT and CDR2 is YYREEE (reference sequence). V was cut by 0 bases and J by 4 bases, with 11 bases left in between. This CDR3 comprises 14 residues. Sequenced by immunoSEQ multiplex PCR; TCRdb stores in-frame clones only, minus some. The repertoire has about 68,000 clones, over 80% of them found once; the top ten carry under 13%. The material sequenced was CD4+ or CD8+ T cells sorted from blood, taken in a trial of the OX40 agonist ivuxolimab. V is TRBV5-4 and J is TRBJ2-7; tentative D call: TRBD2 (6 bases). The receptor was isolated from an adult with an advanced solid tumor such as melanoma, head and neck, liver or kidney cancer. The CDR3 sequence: CASSLVGREYEQYF. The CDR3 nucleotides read TGTGCCAGCAGCTTGGTCGGGAGAGAATACGAGCAGTACTTC.